The subject of this entry is one T cell receptor beta chain. The sample comes from a study of T cells in Graves' hyperthyroidism and ophthalmopathy. Amplification yielded TCR beta CDR3 regions, with RNA transcripts as the source. Initially, a first-round RT-PCR of the TCR CDR3 employed the HTBI primer set. TCRdb ran MiXCR on the multiplex PCR reads and lists one entry per CDR3 protein. This sample has roughly 800,000 distinct CDR3 sequences, with 35% to 40% found just once. The length of the CDR3 is 15 residues. Looked up from germline, CDR1 is ENHRY and CDR2 is SYGVKD. The J segment lost 5 bases and the V segment lost 8 bases, leaving 12 bases of the junction unmatched.

Sequences were obtained from blood. The rearrangement uses TRBV10-3 and TRBJ1-5; 7 bases line up with TRBD1. The clonotype comes from a young man with Graves' hyperthyroidism. The CDR3 sequence: CAIAGGEGGDQPQHF. CDR3 bases: TGTGCCATCGCCGGAGGGGAAGGGGGCGATCAGCCCCAGCATTTT.